The subject of this entry is one T cell receptor (beta chain). The data derive from a study of regulatory T cells in long-lasting Graves disease. Trimming pared 0 bases from V and 4 bases from J, leaving 10 bases between. The germline gives CDR1 SGDLS, CDR2 YYNGEE. The CDR3 runs to 14 residues. The time point denotes: persistent/refractory GD, antithyroid drugs over 5 years with positive TRAb. RNA isolated from PBMCs was used to make the TCR library. Combining iRepertoire HTBI primers with Arm-PCR of CDR3 regions, the authors built TCR beta libraries. MiXCR, run by TCRdb on the multiplex PCR reads, gives a single entry per CDR3 protein. The sample holds about half a million distinct CDR3 sequences, about 22% seen once.

The clonotype was recovered from a female donor with Graves disease. The rearrangement joins TRBV9 to TRBJ1-1; no reliable D call. The sequencing used peripheral blood mononuclear cells (PBMCs), collected when the disease was refractory, from a patient treated with antithyroid drugs. CDR3 bases: TGTGCCAGCAGCGTAGATGTTGGCACCACTGAAGCTTTCTTT. Its protein is CASSVDVGTTEAFF.